The 24 T cell receptor beta chains presented below share a single source sample, sequenced in a study of regulatory T cells in long-lasting Graves disease (dated by TCRdb to about 2021). Receptor amplification or capture employed multiplex PCR. Sequencing instrument: Illumina HiSeq 4000. To build TCR beta libraries, CDR3 regions were amplified by Arm-PCR using iRepertoire HTBI primers. In TCRdb, the public reads were trimmed at Q25 with fastp and aligned with MiXCR, with productive beta chains retained. Rows matching on CDR3 protein sequence are summarized as one entry with the most common DNA and genes. The sample has about 380,000 distinct CDR3 sequences on record, roughly 15% of them singletons. Over 20% of the sample rests with the top ten. The time point label, read with the paper, signifies: newly diagnosed GD, antithyroid drugs for less than 3 months. For both TCR sequencing and RNA sequencing, RNA was extracted from PBMCs in TRIzol.

The starting material was peripheral blood mononuclear cells (PBMCs), obtained at new diagnosis, from a patient treated with antithyroid drugs. Source of these receptors: a female donor with Graves disease.

Notes on this clonotype: A much larger clone differs from this one at a single base, so this may be a read error. The chain carries TRBV2 and TRBJ2-1; D unresolved. The CDR3 has 13 amino acids. Germline lookup yields CDR1 SNHLY and CDR2 FYNNEI. The CDR3 here is CVSSQEDGSEQFF. CDR3 nucleotides: TGTGTCAGCAGCCAAGAAGACGGTTCTGAGCAGTTCTTC.

V is TRBV5-4 and J is TRBJ1-1; D is unresolved. The CDR3 is made up of 14 amino acids. Per germline, CDR1 SGHNT and CDR2 YYREEE (reference sequence). V was clipped by 5 bases and J by 1 base, with 12 bases between them. For the CDR3, the DNA is TGTGCCAGCAGACAATTTTCAGAGAACACTGAAGCTTTCTTT. Its translation: CASRQFSENTEAFF. Drawing the rest from reference TRBV5-4 and TRBJ1-1, the complete variable domain is ETGVTQSPTHLIKTRGQQVTLRCSSQSGHNTVSWYQQALGQGPQFIFQYYREEENGRGNFPPRFSGLQFPNYSSELNVNALELDDSALYLCASRQFSENTEAFFGQGTRLTVV.

This clonotype has at least ten counts. The rearrangement joins TRBV3-1 to TRBJ2-5, with a tentative D call TRBD2 (6 bases). CDR3 length: 15 amino acids. Trimming took 1 base from V and 1 from J, leaving 10 bases between them. Germline values: CDR1 LGHDT, CDR2 YNNKEL (reference sequence). The CDR3 nucleotides read TGTGCCAGCAGCCAAGTCGGCGGGGTCCAAGAGACCCAGTACTTC. As protein: CASSQVGGVQETQYF.

The chain recombines TRBV27 with TRBJ1-5; the match to TRBD1 covers 7 bases. The CDR3 length is 17 residues. V shed 5 bases and J 2 bases; nucleotides not matched to a gene: 12. Looked up from germline, CDR1 is MNHEY and CDR2 is SMNVEV (reference sequence). The CDR3 loop reads CASSLIYRGLGNQPQHF. The CDR3 nucleotides are TGTGCCAGCAGTCTAATATACAGGGGACTGGGCAATCAGCCCCAGCATTTT.

The rearrangement uses TRBV7-6 and TRBJ2-1; the match to TRBD2 covers 12 bases. V shed 5 bases, J shed 0 bases, and the junction held 14 bases outside the gene matches. The CDR3 loop spans 20 amino acids. Germline CDR1 SGHVS, CDR2 FNYEAQ. The DNA for the CDR3 is TGTGCCAGCAGCATACCGACTAGCGGGGGCCCCTCTAGCTCCTACAATGAGCAGTTCTTC. Protein product: CASSIPTSGGPSSSYNEQFF.

In its sample, this clonotype was seen many times. The V and J genes are TRBV12-3 or TRBV12-4 and TRBJ1-3; D remains ambiguous. Trimming took 8 bases from V and 0 from J, leaving 8 bases between them. This CDR3 has 13 residues. In DNA form, the CDR3 reads TGTGCCAGCGGTAGTCGCTCTGGAAACACCATATATTTT. This encodes CASGSRSGNTIYF.

This clonotype was recorded many times. The V gene is TRBV29-1, the J gene TRBJ1-1; 7 nucleotides line up with TRBD1. Trimming took 5 bases from V and 1 from J; bases not matched to a gene: 10. The germline V gene encodes CDR1 SQVTM and CDR2 ANQGSEA. The CDR3 contains 15 residues. CDR3 residues: CSVTRSGGTNTEAFF. In DNA, the CDR3 is TGCAGCGTTACCAGGTCAGGGGGTACGAACACTGAAGCTTTCTTT.

In its sample, this clonotype was seen many times. This rearrangement joins TRBV30 to TRBJ2-7; D gene ambiguous. Trimming removed 1 base at V and 3 bases at J, with 10 bases between. The germline CDR1 and CDR2 sequences are GTSNPN and SVGIG (reference sequence). The CDR3 has 13 amino acids. The CDR3 DNA follows: TGTGCCTGGAGTGGCGGAGCCCGCTACGAGCAGTACTTC. This gives the protein CAWSGGARYEQYF. The variable domain in full, completed from reference TRBV30 and TRBJ2-7, reads SQTIHQWPATLVQPVGSPLSLECTVEGTSNPNLYWYRQAAGRGLQLLFYSVGIGQISSEVPQNLSASRPQDRQFILSSKKLLLSDSGFYLCAWSGGARYEQYFGPGTRLTVT.

The chain links TRBV18 to TRBJ2-1; unclear D gene. V gave up 10 bases and J gave up 7 bases, with 17 bases separating them. CDR3 size: 13 residues. CDR1 is KGHSH, CDR2 LQKENI, per germline. CDR3 residues: CATSHRKLNEQFF. For the CDR3, the DNA is TGTGCCACCTCCCACCGAAAACTTAATGAGCAGTTCTTC.

This clonotype occurred many times. The CDR3 loop is CASSVGPLRPRRDEKLFF. The CDR3 nucleotides read TGTGCCAGCAGCGTAGGACCACTCCGACCACGCCGAGATGAAAAACTGTTTTTT. The chain is built from TRBV12-3 or TRBV12-4 and TRBJ1-4, with D unresolved. V was cut by 6 bases and J by 6 bases, with 26 bases left in between. The CDR3 contains 18 residues.

This chain links TRBV27 with TRBJ1-4; D might be TRBD1 (5 bases). Germline CDR1 MNHEY, CDR2 SMNVEV (reference sequence). The ends were cut back, 6 bases at V and 6 bases at J, with 11 bases in the middle. CDR3 length: 13 amino acids. Written as DNA, the CDR3 is TGTGCCAGCAGGGGGGTCCTCCATGAAAAACTGTTTTTT. Protein sequence: CASRGVLHEKLFF.

Many counts were recorded for this clonotype. The chain joins TRBV7-2 to TRBJ2-3, with D perhaps TRBD2 (6 bases). The CDR3 is 15 amino acids. V lost 1 base and J lost 2, with 10 bases in between. Per the germline V gene, CDR1 is SGHTA and CDR2 is FQGNSA. CDR3 amino acids: CASSLVASDTDTQYF. As DNA, the CDR3 is TGTGCCAGCAGCTTAGTGGCTAGCGACACAGATACGCAGTATTTT.

This clonotype was seen a handful of times. The chain recombines TRBV28 with TRBJ2-7, with 10 nucleotides matching TRBD1. Germline-derived CDR1 and CDR2 are MDHEN and SYDVKM. This CDR3 comprises 16 residues. Losses at the gene ends were 5 bases for V and 4 bases for J; bases not matched to a gene: 11. CDR3 sequence: CASSPRSGQGRYEQYF. The CDR3 DNA is TGTGCCAGCAGTCCCCGCTCGGGACAGGGGAGGTACGAGCAGTACTTC.

This clonotype was seen many times. The rearrangement uses TRBV6-2 or TRBV6-3 and TRBJ2-3, with D unresolved. Trimming removed 0 bases at V and 1 base at J, with 8 bases between. The CDR3 contains 15 residues. CDR1 and CDR2 from the germline V gene are MNHEY and SVGEGT. CDR3 DNA sequence: TGTGCCAGCAGTTACTCGATTCGCGGCACAGATACGCAGTATTTT. It codes for CASSYSIRGTDTQYF.

This clonotype appeared many times. The V and J genes are TRBV27 and TRBJ2-3; 7 bases match TRBD2. The germline V gene has CDR1 MNHEY and CDR2 SMNVEV (reference sequence). The CDR3 runs to 15 residues. Germline trimming cut 5 bases from V and 4 bases from J; bases unmatched to any gene: 9. In nucleotides, the CDR3 is TGTGCCAGCAGTCCCCACAGACTAGCAGCAGATACGCAGTATTTT. It translates to CASSPHRLAADTQYF.

This clonotype was recorded many times. V is TRBV6-1 and J is TRBJ2-5; 8 bases match TRBD2. The V and J ends lost 6 bases and 4 bases, in that order; junction bases with no gene match: 7. This CDR3 region has 14 residues. Germline CDR1 reads MNHNS; CDR2 reads SASEGT. Written as DNA, the CDR3 is TGTGCCAGCAGCCCGGGACTAGTGGGAGAGACCCAGTACTTC. Protein sequence: CASSPGLVGETQYF.

This clonotype came up many times. The chain is built from TRBV24-1 and TRBJ1-2, with 7 bases matching TRBD1. The germline V gene has CDR1 KGHDR and CDR2 SFDVKD. With 3 bases clipped from V and 5 bases from J, the junction kept 2 bases outside the gene matches. The CDR3 has 13 residues. The CDR3 loop reads CATSDPTGYGYTF. Written as DNA, the CDR3 is TGTGCCACCAGTGATCCGACAGGGTATGGCTACACCTTC.

This clonotype was found a few times. Since a much larger clone is just one base distant, this may be a read error. CDR3 sequence reads: CASRPDRYNEQFF. The CDR3 DNA sequence: TGTGCCAGCAGACCCGACAGATACAATGAGCAGTTCTTC. The chain couples TRBV6-1 to TRBJ2-1, with D perhaps TRBD1 (5 bases). V was pared by 6 bases and J by 4 bases, with 10 bases between. The germline V gene has CDR1 MNHNS and CDR2 SASEGT. CDR3 length: 13 residues.

This clonotype came up a few times. The chain joins TRBV4-1 to TRBJ1-1; D is unclear. Trimming took 3 bases from V and 3 from J, leaving 11 bases between them. The CDR3 runs to 14 residues. Germline CDR1 and CDR2: MGHRA and YSYEKL. CDR3 sequence (DNA): TGCGCCAGCAGCCATCGTGGGTTGGACACTGAAGCTTTCTTT. Translated: CASSHRGLDTEAFF.

This clonotype came up a few times. The V call is TRBV19, the J call TRBJ1-2; no firm D call. Germline values: CDR1 LNHDA, CDR2 SQIVND (reference sequence). The V gene lost 2 bases and the J gene lost 7 bases, with 14 bases spanning the gap. The CDR3 spans 14 residues. In nucleotides, the CDR3 is TGTGCCAGTAGTATATTGGCAGGTCTCGGTGGCTACACCTTC. It specifies CASSILAGLGGYTF.

The chain carries TRBV5-4 and TRBJ2-2; D is possibly TRBD1 (5 bases). The CDR3 has 14 amino acids. Trimming took off 1 base at V and 6 bases at J, with 10 bases between the two ends. CDR1 is SGHNT and CDR2 is YYREEE in the germline V gene (reference sequence). In DNA, the CDR3 is TGTGCCAGCAGCTTGCTTCAGGGCCCCGGGGAGCTGTTTTTT. Its protein product is CASSLLQGPGELFF.

This clonotype was observed at least ten times. The genes are TRBV11-1 and TRBJ2-7, with 15 bases identical to TRBD2. CDR3 length equals 19 residues. Germline CDR1 is SGHAT and CDR2 is FQDESV (reference sequence). V trimming: 4 bases; J trimming: 0 bases; junction bases outside the gene matches: 10. The CDR3 DNA sequence: TGTGCCAGCAGCTACGGGACTAGCGGGAGGATTGACCGCTCCTACGAGCAGTACTTC. Translating gives CASSYGTSGRIDRSYEQYF.

At least ten counts were recorded for this clonotype. V and J are TRBV7-9 and TRBJ2-1, with 11 bases that match TRBD2. With 7 bases clipped from V and 8 bases from J, the junction kept 4 bases outside the gene matches. The CDR3 loop spans 13 amino acids. In germline, CDR1 is SEHNR, CDR2 FQNEAQ (reference sequence). The CDR3 sequence: CASMLAGGDEQFF. The CDR3 bases are TGTGCCAGCATGCTAGCGGGGGGAGATGAGCAGTTCTTC.

Many counts were recorded for this clonotype. This chain links TRBV10-3 with TRBJ2-1; D ambiguous. The germline V gene has CDR1 ENHRY and CDR2 SYGVKD. This CDR3 contains 13 residues. Trimming removed 2 bases at V and 4 bases at J, with 6 bases between. The chain's CDR3 is CAISERSYNEQFF. CDR3 coding DNA: TGTGCCATCAGTGAGCGGTCTTACAATGAGCAGTTCTTC.